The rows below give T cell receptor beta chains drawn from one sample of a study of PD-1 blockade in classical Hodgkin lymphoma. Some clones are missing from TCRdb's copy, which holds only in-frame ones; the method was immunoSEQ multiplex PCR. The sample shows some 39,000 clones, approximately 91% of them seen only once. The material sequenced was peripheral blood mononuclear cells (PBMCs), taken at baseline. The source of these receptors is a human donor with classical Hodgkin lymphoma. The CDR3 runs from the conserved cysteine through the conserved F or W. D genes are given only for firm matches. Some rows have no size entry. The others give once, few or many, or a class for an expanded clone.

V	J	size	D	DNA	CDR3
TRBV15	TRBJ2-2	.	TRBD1	TGTGCCACCAGCAGCGTCAGGGGGACCGGGGAGCTGTTTTTT	CATSSVRGTGELFF
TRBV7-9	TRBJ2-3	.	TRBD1	TGTGCCAGCAGCGGGACAGGGAGCACAGATACGCAGTATTTT	CASSGTGSTDTQYF
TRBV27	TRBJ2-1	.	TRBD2	TGTGCCAGCATCCCCGGCCGGACTAGCGGGAGCTCCTACAATGAGCAGTTCTTC	CASIPGRTSGSSYNEQFF
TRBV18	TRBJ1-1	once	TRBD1	TGTGCCAGCTCACCACCCCCAGGGGGCCGCACTGAAGCTTTCTTT	CASSPPPGGRTEAFF
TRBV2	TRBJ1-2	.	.	TGTGCCAGCATGAGGGGGGACTCCTATGGCTACACCTTC	CASMRGDSYGYTF
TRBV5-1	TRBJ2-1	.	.	TGCGCCAGCAGCTTGGCCCCCGCCGGGACCCCTTCCAATGAGCAGTTCTTC	CASSLAPAGTPSNEQFF
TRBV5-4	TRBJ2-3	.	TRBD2	TGTGCCAGCAGCTTGACACCCGGTGGGAGGGTAGGCGATACGCAGTATTTT	CASSLTPGGRVGDTQYF
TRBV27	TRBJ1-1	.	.	TGTGCCAGCAGTACATCAGGGTCAGCTTTCTTT	CASSTSGSAFF
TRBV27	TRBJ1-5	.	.	TGTGCCAGCAGTGGTGAGGGTGTGGTCGAGGGGAACAATCAGCCCCAGCATTTT	CASSGEGVVEGNNQPQHF
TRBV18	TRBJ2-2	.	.	TGTGCCAGCTCACCGAGGCGAGGGGCCACCGGGGAGCTGTTTTTT	CASSPRRGATGELFF
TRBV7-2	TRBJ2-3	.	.	TGTGCCAGCAGCACCTGGGGGAGCACAGATACGCAGTATTTT	CASSTWGSTDTQYF
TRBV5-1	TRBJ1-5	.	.	TGCGCCAGCAGCGTAACAGGGCTTAGCAATCAGCCCCAGCATTTT	CASSVTGLSNQPQHF
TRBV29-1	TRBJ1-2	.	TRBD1	TGCAGCGTTGAGACGACAGGGTATGCCTACACCTTC	CSVETTGYAYTF
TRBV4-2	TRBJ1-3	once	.	TGTGCCAGCAGCCAAGAGACAGTCGTTTCTGGAAACACCATATATTTT	CASSQETVVSGNTIYF
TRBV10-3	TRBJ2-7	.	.	TGTGCCATCAGTGAGGACTACTCCTACGAGCAGTACTTC	CAISEDYSYEQYF
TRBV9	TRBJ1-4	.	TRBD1	TGTGCCAGCAGCGTAGGTGAGGGGGCGGATGAAAAACTGTTTTTT	CASSVGEGADEKLFF
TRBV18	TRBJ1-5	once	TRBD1	TGTGCCAGCTCACGCTCCGGGACAGGACTTAATCAGCCCCAGCATTTT	CASSRSGTGLNQPQHF
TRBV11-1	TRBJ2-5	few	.	TGTGCCAGCAGCTTCGGGCCCTTTTGGGGAGAGACCCAGTACTTC	CASSFGPFWGETQYF
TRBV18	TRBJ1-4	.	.	TGTGCCAGCTCACCACAGAAGTCCCCGAATGAAAAACTGTTTTTT	CASSPQKSPNEKLFF
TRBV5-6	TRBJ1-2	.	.	TGTGCCAGCAGCTTGGCCAGGGCTAACTATGGCTACACCTTC	CASSLARANYGYTF
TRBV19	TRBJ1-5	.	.	TGTGCCAGTAGTACCAGAGGGATTGGCAATCAGCCCCAGCATTTT	CASSTRGIGNQPQHF
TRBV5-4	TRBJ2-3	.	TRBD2	TGTGCCAGCAGCCCAAAATTGGGGACTAGCGGGAACACAGATACGCAGTATTTT	CASSPKLGTSGNTDTQYF
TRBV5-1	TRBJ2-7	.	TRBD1	TGCGCCAGCAGGGAGGGACAGGCCTCCTACGAGCAGTACTTC	CASREGQASYEQYF
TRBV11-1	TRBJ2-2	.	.	TGTGCCAGCAGCTTAGATCAGGGACGGGGCGGGGAGCTGTTTTTT	CASSLDQGRGGELFF
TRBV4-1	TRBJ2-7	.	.	TGCGCCAGCAGCCAAGATCCGGCAGGGCCCCTCTACGAGCAGTACTTC	CASSQDPAGPLYEQYF
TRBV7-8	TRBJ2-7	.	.	TGTGCCAGCAGCTTAGGGCGGTCCTCCCACGAGCAGTACTTC	CASSLGRSSHEQYF
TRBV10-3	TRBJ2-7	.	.	TGTGCCATCAGTGAATGGGGGGGCCACGAGCAGTACTTC	CAISEWGGHEQYF
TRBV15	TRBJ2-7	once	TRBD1	TGTGCCACCAGCACACTACAGGGGACGCTGGGCTACGAGCAGTACTTC	CATSTLQGTLGYEQYF
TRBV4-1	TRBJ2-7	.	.	TGCGCCAGCAGCCAAGGACAGGGAGGAGAGCAGTACTTC	CASSQGQGGEQYF
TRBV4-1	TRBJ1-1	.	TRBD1	TGCGCCAGCAGCCGGGACAGGGGGCGAGGCCCGAACACTGAAGCTTTCTTT	CASSRDRGRGPNTEAFF
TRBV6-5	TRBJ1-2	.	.	TGTGCCAGCAGTTACACAGGCTATGGCTACACCTTC	CASSYTGYGYTF
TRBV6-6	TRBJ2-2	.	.	TGTGCCAGCAGCCCAAGGGGGGAGCTGTTTTTT	CASSPRGELFF
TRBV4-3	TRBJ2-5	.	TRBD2	TGCGCCAGCAGCCAAGGAAGGAGTATTGGGGGAGGGGAGACCCAGTACTTC	CASSQGRSIGGGETQYF
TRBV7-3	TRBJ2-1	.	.	TGTGCCAGCAGCCCCAAACTTGGCGCGCCCAGCTCCTACAATGAGCAGTTCTTC	CASSPKLGAPSSYNEQFF
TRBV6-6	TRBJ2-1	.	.	TGTGCCAGCAGTTCACAGAATGAGCAGTTCTTC	CASSSQNEQFF
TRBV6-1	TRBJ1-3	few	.	TGTGCCAGCAGCCAATATGGGGGCGGATCGGACACCATATATTTT	CASSQYGGGSDTIYF
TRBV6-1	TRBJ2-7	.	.	TGTGCCAGCACGGGACCTTTCTACGAGCAGTACTTC	CASTGPFYEQYF
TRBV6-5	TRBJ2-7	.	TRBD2	TGTGCCAGCAGGGGAACTAGCGGGGGGACCTACGAGCAGTACTTC	CASRGTSGGTYEQYF
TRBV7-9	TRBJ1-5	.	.	TGTGCCAGCAGCTCCGCTCGTACTAATCAGCCCCAGCATTTT	CASSSARTNQPQHF
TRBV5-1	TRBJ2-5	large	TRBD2	TGCGCCAGCAGCTTGGTAAAGCTAGCGGGAGGAGAGACCCAGTACTTC	CASSLVKLAGGETQYF
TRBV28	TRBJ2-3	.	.	TGTGCCTCCCTACCAGAACCAAGGTCCCCAGATACGCAGTATTTT	CASLPEPRSPDTQYF
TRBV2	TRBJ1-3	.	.	TGTGCCAGCAGTGAGCAGGAATCCTCTGGAAACACCATATATTTT	CASSEQESSGNTIYF
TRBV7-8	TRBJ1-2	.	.	TGTGCCAGCAGCTTAGCTACGGGAAAGGGCTATGGCTACACCTTC	CASSLATGKGYGYTF
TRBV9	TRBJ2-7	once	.	TGTGCCAGCAGCGTAGGGGGGACTCTCGGCGAGCAGTACTTC	CASSVGGTLGEQYF
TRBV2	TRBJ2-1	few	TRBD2	TGTGCCAGCAGTCCCGGGACTAGCTACGAGCAGTTCTTC	CASSPGTSYEQFF
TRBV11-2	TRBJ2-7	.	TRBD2	TGTGCCAGCATCCTAACCCCGGGACTAGCGGGGGCCGAGCAGTACTTC	CASILTPGLAGAEQYF
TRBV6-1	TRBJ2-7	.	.	TGTGCCAGCCGCTTGGGAAGGGACACAGCCTACGAGCAGTACTTC	CASRLGRDTAYEQYF
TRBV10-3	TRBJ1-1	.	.	TGTGCCATCAGTGAGTCTCCCCGGGGCACTGAAGCTTTCTTT	CAISESPRGTEAFF
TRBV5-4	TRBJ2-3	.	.	TGTGCCAGCAGCTTCCTAAAGGAGGCCCCCTCTTATACGCAGTATTTT	CASSFLKEAPSYTQYF
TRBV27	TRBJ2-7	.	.	TGTGCCAGCCGCGACAGGACCTCGAGAGAGCAGTACTTC	CASRDRTSREQYF
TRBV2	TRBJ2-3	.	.	TGTGCCAGCAGCGGGACAAAGGTAGATACGCAGTATTTT	CASSGTKVDTQYF
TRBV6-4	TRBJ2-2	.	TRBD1	TGTGCCAGCAGTGACGGACAGGGGGAAGTCGGGGAGCTGTTTTTT	CASSDGQGEVGELFF
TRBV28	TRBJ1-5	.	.	TGTGCCAGCAGCCCAGACTCGATCAATCAGCCCCAGCATTTT	CASSPDSINQPQHF